The 4 T cell receptor beta chains below were found in one sample sequenced in a study of control samples from healthy donors and cancer patients. Clones were sequenced by immunoSEQ multiplex PCR, and TCRdb holds only the in-frame ones, with some missing. Of 120,000 or so clones in the sample, about 95% were seen once. The sequencing input was blood. These receptors were taken from a man aged 25-40 years in good health.

The chain carries TRBV7-9 and TRBJ1-1; D possibly corresponds to TRBD1 (5 bases). The germline gives CDR1 SEHNR, CDR2 FQNEAQ (reference sequence). With 4 bases removed from V and 10 bases from J, the gap between germline ends came to 16 bases. The CDR3 runs to 13 residues. CDR3 nucleotide sequence: TGTGCCAGCAGCTCTGGACAAAACCACGGAGCTTTCTTT. Protein product: CASSSGQNHGAFF. Using reference TRBV7-9 and TRBJ1-1 for the parts outside the CDR3, the full variable domain is DTGVSQNPRHKITKRGQNVTFRCDPISEHNRLYWYRQTLGQGPEFLTYFQNEAQLEKSRLLSDRFSAERPKGSFSTLEIQRTEQGDSAMYLCASSSGQNHGAFFGQGTRLTVV.

The rearrangement joins TRBV6-6 to TRBJ2-2; D gene ambiguous. Per germline, CDR1 MNHNY and CDR2 SVGAGI (reference sequence). The CDR3 sequence is 15 residues long. Deletions cut 5 bases from V and 0 bases from J, with 10 bases between. In DNA, the CDR3 is TGTGCCAGCAGTACTACGATTGCGAACACCGGGGAGCTGTTTTTT. Translation: CASSTTIANTGELFF.

The chain joins TRBV6-1 to TRBJ2-2; D is uncertain. CDR3 length equals 14 residues. Germline lookup yields CDR1 MNHNS and CDR2 SASEGT. Trimming took 3 bases from V and 2 from J, leaving 7 bases between them. The CDR3 DNA follows: TGTGCCAGCAGTGAGTCCAGAAACACCGGGGAGCTGTTTTTT. Protein sequence: CASSESRNTGELFF.

The chain employs TRBV4-2 and TRBJ1-2, with 11 positions matching TRBD1. The germline gives CDR1 LGHNA, CDR2 YNFKEQ. This CDR3 has 15 amino acids. Trimming took 6 bases from V and 2 from J; bases not matched to a gene: 5. The CDR3 sequence is CASRDRGLKNYGYTF. The CDR3 DNA reads TGTGCCAGCAGGGACAGGGGGCTGAAGAACTATGGCTACACCTTC.